These T cell receptor beta chains were read from a single sample in a study of T cells in Graves' hyperthyroidism and ophthalmopathy. TCRdb passed the multiplex PCR reads through MiXCR, listing each CDR3 protein once. This repertoire shows approximately 710,000 distinct CDR3 sequences, roughly a sixth found once; its top ten account for roughly a sixth. Input material: blood. The receptor set was obtained from a man between 45 and 60 years old with Graves' hyperthyroidism. Both conserved end residues are part of each CDR3.

>TRBJ1-5|TRBV28
CASHHLDRKLYSDQPQHF
>TRBJ1-2|TRBV9
CASSPRPPAQRDYGYTF
>TRBJ2-7|TRBV10-1
CATGQTGYEQYF
>TRBJ2-5|TRBV29-1
CSVELGTSGAQTQYF
>TRBJ2-5|TRBV5-1
CASSKDLWGTQYF
>TRBJ1-2|TRBV6-2/TRBV6-3
CASRTPDREPYGYTF
>TRBJ1-4|TRBV12-3/TRBV12-4
CASSLWDRVDEKLFF
>TRBJ2-1|TRBV28
CASSGFRASGKYNEQFF
>TRBJ1-5|TRBV24-1
CATSDRTNQPQRF
>TRBJ2-5|TRBV6-1
CASRRRVTKETQYF
>TRBJ2-7|TRBV6-2/TRBV6-3
CASRRPGENEQYF